The 14 T cell receptor beta chains given below trace back to one sample, sequenced in a study of cytomegalovirus exposure and HLA in healthy donors. PCR employed 60 Vbeta and 13 Jbeta primers. TCRdb's copy holds only in-frame clones and misses some; the assay was immunoSEQ multiplex PCR. The sample totals about 110,000 clones. The sample consisted of PBMCs. The receptors stem from a man aged 25-45 years in good health and CMV-seronegative.

The rearrangement uses TRBV7-3 and TRBJ2-2, with 9 bases identical to TRBD2. The trim removed 9 bases at V and 6 bases at J, leaving 5 bases unmatched. From germline, CDR1 is SGHTA and CDR2 FQGTGA. The CDR3 has 13 residues. The CDR3 region is CASGTSSAGELFF. CDR3 in DNA: TGTGCCAGTGGGACTAGCTCGGCCGGGGAGCTGTTTTTT.

The chain is built from TRBV14 and TRBJ1-2; D is possibly TRBD1 (5 bases). The germline gives CDR1 SGHDN, CDR2 FVKESK. V was cut by 6 bases and J by 7 bases, with 15 bases left in between. This CDR3 contains 13 residues. The CDR3, as DNA: TGTGCCAGCAGTAAACAGGTTAGAGGTGGCTACACCTTC. The encoded protein is CASSKQVRGGYTF. Complete variable domain (other parts from reference TRBV14 and TRBJ1-2): EAGVTQFPSHSVIEKGQTVTLRCDPISGHDNLYWYRRVMGKEIKFLLHFVKESKQDESGMPNNRFLAERTGGTYSTLKVQPAELEDSGVYFCASSKQVRGGYTFGSGTRLTVV.

The genes are TRBV4-2 and TRBJ2-3, with 12 bases fitting TRBD2. Germline V gives CDR1 LGHNA, CDR2 YNFKEQ. Losses at the gene ends were 4 bases for V and 5 bases for J; bases not matched to a gene: 10. The CDR3 runs 17 residues. The DNA of the CDR3 is TGTGCCAGCAGCCGCCTAGGGGAACTAGCGGGGGGAGATACGCAGTATTTT. This codes for CASSRLGELAGGDTQYF.

The chain recombines TRBV10-3 with TRBJ1-1; D is undetermined. Looked up from germline, CDR1 is ENHRY and CDR2 is SYGVKD. The CDR3 consists of 14 residues. Trimming removed 4 bases from V and 4 bases from J, with 13 bases in between. CDR3 amino acids: CAISAPSLFTEAFF. CDR3 nucleotides: TGTGCCATCAGTGCTCCAAGCCTCTTCACTGAAGCTTTCTTT.

The gene calls are TRBV7-2 and TRBJ2-7, with D maybe TRBD2 (6 bases). The germline V and J ends were trimmed by 4 bases and 0 bases, with 10 bases remaining between them. In germline, CDR1 is SGHTA, CDR2 FQGNSA. The CDR3 runs 14 residues. For the CDR3, the DNA is TGTGCCAGCAGCTGGGAGGCCCACTCCTACGAGCAGTACTTC. Amino acid sequence: CASSWEAHSYEQYF.

The J gene is TRBJ1-2, the V gene TRBV6-4; D is ambiguous. With 8 bases removed from V and 4 bases from J, the gap between germline ends came to 20 bases. The CDR3 has 15 residues. Germline V gene data show CDR1 as MRHNA and CDR2 as SNTAGT. The CDR3 protein is CASAASGIPLYGYTF. In DNA, the CDR3 is TGTGCCAGCGCAGCGAGCGGGATACCACTCTATGGCTACACCTTC.

CDR3 sequence (DNA): TGTGCCAGCAGTGAATGGGGGGGGAACACTGAAGCTTTCTTT. The encoded protein is CASSEWGGNTEAFF. This chain links TRBV6-1 with TRBJ1-1, with D maybe TRBD1 (5 bases). The germline V gene has CDR1 MNHNS and CDR2 SASEGT. Between the trimmed V and J ends, which lost 2 bases and 1 base, there was a span of 8 bases. This CDR3 comprises 14 residues.

The rearrangement joins TRBV5-4 to TRBJ2-3, with TRBD2 matching 7 bases. The germline V gene encodes CDR1 SGHNT and CDR2 YYREEE (reference sequence). The CDR3 totals 15 residues. Trimming removed 0 bases from V and 5 bases from J; junction bases left unmatched: 6. The CDR3 sequence is CASSLGLAGQDTQYF. CDR3 DNA: TGTGCCAGCAGCTTGGGACTAGCAGGGCAAGATACGCAGTATTTT.

About this clone: Other DNA sequences in this sample translate to the same CDR3. The chain has TRBV15 and TRBJ2-5, with D perhaps TRBD1 (6 bases). The better agreement between TRBJ2-7 and the DNA end casts doubt on the J call. Germline lookup yields CDR1 LNHNV and CDR2 YYDKDF (reference sequence). The CDR3 is made up of 13 amino acids. The CDR3 region has the DNA TGTGCCACCAGCAGAGACAGGGGCTACGAGCAGTACTTC. Translating it yields CATSRDRGYEQYF.

V gene TRBV5-1 combines with J gene TRBJ1-6; the D gene is possibly TRBD1 (5 bases). CDR1 and CDR2 from the germline V gene are SGHRS and YFSETQ. Trimming pared 1 base from V and 7 bases from J, leaving 12 bases between. This CDR3 spans 15 amino acids. The CDR3 reads CASSLSSRENSPLHF. The CDR3 nucleotides read TGCGCCAGCAGCTTGTCAAGCAGGGAAAATTCACCCCTCCACTTT.

The chain joins TRBV21-1 to TRBJ2-2; the table assigns TRBD2, which was not confirmed against the DNA. TRBV21-1 is a pseudogene segment. This CDR3 is 17 amino acids long. The CDR3: CASSPLWLAGGTGELFF. The DNA for the CDR3 is TGTGCCAGCAGCCCCCTCTGGCTAGCGGGGGGCACCGGGGAGCTGTTTTTT.

This chain links TRBV6-5 with TRBJ2-7; 7 positions agree with TRBD1. Trimming removed 9 bases from V and 6 bases from J; junction bases left unmatched: 8. The CDR3 sequence is 12 residues long. In germline, CDR1 is MNHEY, CDR2 SVGAGI. CDR3 sequence reads: CASVGDSSEQYF. CDR3 bases: TGTGCCAGTGTAGGGGACAGCTCCGAGCAGTACTTC.

CDR3 region: CASSEDKTNTGELFF. The CDR3 DNA follows: TGTGCCAGCAGTGAAGATAAAACGAACACCGGGGAGCTGTTTTTT. The V and J genes are TRBV6-1 and TRBJ2-2; no firm D call. Germline V CDR1 and CDR2: MNHNS, SASEGT. This CDR3 is 15 amino acids long. Trimming removed 1 base from V and 0 bases from J, with 6 bases in between.

This chain uses TRBV5-5 with TRBJ2-1; D not resolved. Germline loops: CDR1 SGHKS, CDR2 YYEKEE (reference sequence). This CDR3 has 18 amino acids. Between the trimmed V and J ends, which lost 4 bases and 0 bases, there was a span of 20 bases. In DNA form, the CDR3 reads TGTGCCAGCAGCAAACCTTCGCCCGGTGCCCGCTCCTACAATGAGCAGTTCTTC. This codes for CASSKPSPGARSYNEQFF.